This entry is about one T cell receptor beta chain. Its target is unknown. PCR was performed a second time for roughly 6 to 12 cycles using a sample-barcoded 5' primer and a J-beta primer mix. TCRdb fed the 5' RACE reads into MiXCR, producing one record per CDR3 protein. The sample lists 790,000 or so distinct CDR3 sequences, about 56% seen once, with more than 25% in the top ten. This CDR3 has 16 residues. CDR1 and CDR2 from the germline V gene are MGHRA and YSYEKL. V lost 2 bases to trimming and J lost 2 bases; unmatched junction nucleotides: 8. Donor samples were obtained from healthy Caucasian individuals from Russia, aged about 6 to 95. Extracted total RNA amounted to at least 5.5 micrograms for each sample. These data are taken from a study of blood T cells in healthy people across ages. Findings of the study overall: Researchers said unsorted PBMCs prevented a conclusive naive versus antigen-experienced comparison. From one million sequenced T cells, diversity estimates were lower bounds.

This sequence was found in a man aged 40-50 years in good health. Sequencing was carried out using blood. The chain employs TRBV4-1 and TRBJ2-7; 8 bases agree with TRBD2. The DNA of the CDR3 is TGCGCCAGCAGCCAACCTGTAGCGGGGAGAACCTACGAGCAGTACTTC. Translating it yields CASSQPVAGRTYEQYF.